These T cell receptor beta chains were read from a single sample in a study of CD8 T cells in ankylosing spondylitis. A single record per CDR3 protein comes from TCRdb applying MiXCR to the 5' RACE reads. The sample shows around 90,000 distinct CDR3 sequences, 27% of them seen only once. The specimen sequenced was blood, either unsorted or a sorted T cell fraction (not recorded which). Receptor source: a male donor with ankylosing spondylitis or in good health (not recorded which). CDR3s include the opening cysteine and the closing phenylalanine or tryptophan. Rows may omit the clone size; those that give it use once, few, many or a size class.

J gene: TRBJ2-3; clone size: many; V gene: TRBV20-1; CDR3 protein: CSARISIGTADTQYF
J gene: TRBJ1-1; clone size: .; V gene: TRBV16; CDR3 protein: CASIWGDRGSGTEAFF
J gene: TRBJ2-5; clone size: .; V gene: TRBV6-1; CDR3 protein: CASSRLARETQYF
J gene: TRBJ1-2; clone size: few; V gene: TRBV29-1; CDR3 protein: CSVEPLDRAGYGYTF
J gene: TRBJ2-3; clone size: .; V gene: TRBV6-1; CDR3 protein: CASRVPDATDTQYF
J gene: TRBJ2-1; clone size: many; V gene: TRBV20-1; CDR3 protein: CSARDASGNNEQFF
J gene: TRBJ1-3; clone size: .; V gene: TRBV5-1; CDR3 protein: CASSLMQGTGTGNTIYF
J gene: TRBJ1-3; clone size: few; V gene: TRBV7-2; CDR3 protein: CASSLDPRAGNTIYF
J gene: TRBJ2-3; clone size: .; V gene: TRBV20-1; CDR3 protein: CSARQGNTDTQYF
J gene: TRBJ1-3; clone size: .; V gene: TRBV12-3/TRBV12-4; CDR3 protein: CASSVSGNTIYF
J gene: TRBJ2-3; clone size: .; V gene: TRBV5-1; CDR3 protein: CASSLALAYTDTQYF
J gene: TRBJ1-3; clone size: .; V gene: TRBV5-1; CDR3 protein: CASSLDGQGAENTIYF
J gene: TRBJ2-7; clone size: once; V gene: TRBV29-1; CDR3 protein: CSAMTWGRHEQYF
J gene: TRBJ2-1; clone size: few; V gene: TRBV3-1; CDR3 protein: CASSQERDLSEQFF
J gene: TRBJ2-3; clone size: few; V gene: TRBV4-2; CDR3 protein: CASSRGPDTDTQYF